These 21 T cell receptor beta chains came from one sample sequenced in a study of blood T cell repertoires in COVID-19. Produced via immunoSEQ multiplex PCR; TCRdb's table is partial and in-frame only. The table records around 300,000 clones, 85% of them present only once. The sequenced sample was peripheral blood. These receptors all stem from a human donor in a cohort sampled during active COVID-19.

The chain recombines TRBV27 with TRBJ2-5; D possibly corresponds to TRBD2 (7 bases). The ends were cut back, 5 bases at V and 9 bases at J, with 25 bases in the middle. This CDR3 has 16 amino acids. Germline loops: CDR1 MNHEY, CDR2 SMNVEV (reference sequence). The CDR3 sequence: CASSPLWGGISVAQYF. CDR3 nucleotide sequence: TGTGCCAGCAGTCCCCTTTGGGGGGGCATTAGTGTAGCCCAGTACTTC.

This clone was seen once. This chain joins TRBV6-6 and TRBJ1-5, with a tentative D call TRBD1 (5 bases). CDR1 is MNHNY, CDR2 SVGAGI, per germline (reference sequence). Trimming cost V 5 bases and J 7 bases, with 12 bases left between them. The CDR3 is 13 amino acids. CDR3 loop: CASSNRKDQPQHF. CDR3 coding DNA: TGTGCCAGCAGTAACAGGAAGGACCAGCCCCAGCATTTT.

The chain has TRBV9 and TRBJ2-5, with a possible D match to TRBD1 (6 bases). Deletions cut 2 bases from V and 2 bases from J, with 10 bases between. Germline-derived CDR1 and CDR2 are SGDLS and YYNGEE. This CDR3 is built from 14 residues. CDR3 DNA sequence: TGTGCCAGCAGCGTTGGACAGCCACAAGAGACCCAGTACTTC. It encodes CASSVGQPQETQYF.

For the CDR3, the DNA is TGTGCTAGTGGTTTGGCCTCCGGGACAGGGGTATCAGATACGCAGTATTTT. Its translation is CASGLASGTGVSDTQYF. V is TRBV12-5 and J is TRBJ2-3, with TRBD1 matching 10 bases. J lost 4 bases, V lost 1 base, and 8 bases had no gene match. This CDR3 is 17 amino acids long. Germline V gives CDR1 LGHNT, CDR2 FRNRAP.

CDR3 nucleotide sequence: TGTGCCAGCAGTGTTGGAGCAACTGGAAACACCATATATTTT. This encodes CASSVGATGNTIYF. This chain joins TRBV2 and TRBJ1-3; D unresolved. Germline CDR1 reads SNHLY; CDR2 reads FYNNEI. V was pared by 4 bases and J by 2 bases, with 9 bases between. The CDR3 is made up of 14 amino acids.

This chain connects TRBV5-4 to TRBJ2-5, with unresolved D. From germline, CDR1 is SGHNT and CDR2 YYREEE (reference sequence). V dropped 1 base and J dropped 1 base, with 11 bases sitting between them. This CDR3 has 15 residues. The CDR3 loop reads CASSLNSLTQETQYF. The CDR3 nucleotides read TGTGCCAGCAGCTTGAATTCTCTAACCCAAGAGACCCAGTACTTC.

The CDR3 is CASSQAGPITDTQYF. CDR3 nucleotides: TGTGCCAGCAGCCAGGCGGGACCTATCACAGATACGCAGTATTTT. The rearrangement joins TRBV3-1 (or the pseudogene TRBV3-2) to TRBJ2-3; TRBD2 is a possible D gene (6 bases). Trimming cost V 3 bases and J 2 bases, with 12 bases left between them. Germline CDR1 is LGHDT and CDR2 is YNNKEL (reference sequence). The CDR3 length is 15 residues.

The rearrangement links TRBV7-9 to TRBJ2-1; TRBD2 agrees at 11 bases. Unmatched junction bases numbered 12, after V lost 2 bases and J lost 9 bases. CDR3 length equals 17 residues. Per the germline V gene, CDR1 is SEHNR and CDR2 is FQNEAQ (reference sequence). Written as DNA, the CDR3 is TGTGCCAGCAGCTTATCCGGATTAGCGGGAGGGCCTGGTGAGCAGTTCTTC. It is translated as CASSLSGLAGGPGEQFF. The full variable domain, rest sourced from reference TRBV7-9 and TRBJ2-1, is DTGVSQNPRHKITKRGQNVTFRCDPISEHNRLYWYRQTLGQGPEFLTYFQNEAQLEKSRLLSDRFSAERPKGSFSTLEIQRTEQGDSAMYLCASSLSGLAGGPGEQFFGPGTRLTVL.

This clone has a handful of counts. This chain joins TRBV5-1 and TRBJ2-1, with 7 positions matching TRBD2. Losses at the gene ends were 4 bases for V and 7 bases for J; bases not matched to a gene: 11. Germline values: CDR1 SGHRS, CDR2 YFSETQ. The CDR3 spans 15 residues. The CDR3 DNA sequence: TGCGCCAGCAGCCCAACCGGGACTAATTTGAATGAGCAGTTCTTC. Its translation: CASSPTGTNLNEQFF.

The chain employs TRBV19 and TRBJ1-1, with 7 bases aligning to TRBD1. This CDR3 is built from 15 residues. Germline assignment: CDR1 LNHDA and CDR2 SQIVND (reference sequence). V was pared by 6 bases and J by 0 bases, with 7 bases of the junction left unmatched. The DNA of the CDR3 is TGTGCCAGTAGGCACACAGGGGAGGTGAACACTGAAGCTTTCTTT. Its translation is CASRHTGEVNTEAFF.

J is TRBJ2-3 and V is TRBV5-4, with D maybe TRBD2 (6 bases). Trimming left V 1 base short and J 6 bases short, with 12 bases between. Germline lookup yields CDR1 SGHNT and CDR2 YYREEE (reference sequence). The length of the CDR3 is 14 residues. The CDR3 DNA is TGTGCCAGCAGCTTGTTCCCGGGAGTGGATACGCAGTATTTT. Protein product: CASSLFPGVDTQYF. Filled out from reference TRBV5-4 and TRBJ2-3, the complete variable domain reads ETGVTQSPTHLIKTRGQQVTLRCSSQSGHNTVSWYQQALGQGPQFIFQYYREEENGRGNFPPRFSGLQFPNYSSELNVNALELDDSALYLCASSLFPGVDTQYFGPGTRLTVL.

The chain has TRBV18 and TRBJ2-7, with D possibly matching TRBD2 (6 bases). V lost 4 bases, J lost 4 bases, and 17 bases lay in between. CDR1 and CDR2 from the germline V gene are KGHSH and LQKENI. CDR3 length: 15 residues. Written as DNA, the CDR3 is TGTGCCAGCTCACTTACCGGGACTCAGGTGTACGAGCAGTACTTC. Translating gives CASSLTGTQVYEQYF.

In its sample, this clone was seen a few times. This rearrangement joins TRBV13 to TRBJ2-2, with 7 bases matching TRBD1. From germline, CDR1 is PRHDT and CDR2 FYEKMQ (reference sequence). CDR3 size: 17 residues. The V gene end was trimmed by 5 bases and the J gene end by 1 base; junction bases not matched to a gene: 10. The DNA for the CDR3 is TGTGCCAGCAGCCTATCACGACAGGGTGGGAACACCGGGGAGCTGTTTTTT. It specifies CASSLSRQGGNTGELFF.

There are many counts of this clone. The V and J genes are TRBV6-5 and TRBJ2-1, with D possibly being TRBD1 (6 bases). V lost 0 bases and J 14 bases, leaving 17 bases between the germline ends. Germline values: CDR1 MNHEY, CDR2 SVGAGI. This CDR3 is 14 amino acids long. The CDR3 nucleotides read TGTGCCAGCAGTTACTCGAACGTAGGGACACTCGAGTTCTTC. Encoded protein: CASSYSNVGTLEFF.

The J gene is TRBJ1-6, the V gene TRBV19, with 10 bases fitting TRBD1. The CDR3 sequence is 14 residues long. The V and J ends lost 7 bases and 7 bases, in that order; junction bases with no gene match: 4. Germline V gene lookup returns CDR1 LNHDA and CDR2 SQIVND (reference sequence). The CDR3 nucleotides read TGTGCCAGTAAGACAGGGGGCGCGAATTCACCCCTCCACTTT. Protein product: CASKTGGANSPLHF.

The chain joins TRBV2 to TRBJ1-1, with a possible D match to TRBD1 (5 bases). The CDR3 runs 12 residues. CDR1 and CDR2 (germline): SNHLY, FYNNEI. The V and J ends lost 8 bases and 7 bases respectively, with 14 bases between them. This chain's CDR3 is CASGRGWVEAFF. CDR3 sequence (DNA): TGTGCCAGCGGTAGGGGCTGGGTTGAAGCTTTCTTT.

The chain uses TRBV11-3 and TRBJ2-7; 11 nucleotides line up with TRBD2. CDR1 and CDR2 from the germline V gene are SGHNT and YENEEA. V lost 5 bases to trimming and J lost 6 bases; unmatched junction nucleotides: 9. The CDR3 is 15 amino acids. Here the CDR3 DNA reads TGTGCCAGCAGCAATAATCCCCTAGCGGGAGGCGAGCAGTACTTC. This gives the protein CASSNNPLAGGEQYF.

This chain connects TRBV19 to TRBJ2-1; D ambiguous. The CDR3 consists of 16 residues. The V gene lost 8 bases and the J gene lost 8 bases, with 25 bases spanning the gap. Per germline, CDR1 LNHDA and CDR2 SQIVND (reference sequence). The CDR3 bases are TGTGCCAGTCAGCCCCCTGGGCGTCTCACGGCCGATGAGCAGTTCTTC. This encodes CASQPPGRLTADEQFF. Together with reference TRBV19 and TRBJ2-1, the CDR3 gives the full variable domain: DGGITQSPKYLFRKEGQNVTLSCEQNLNHDAMYWYRQDPGQGLRLIYYSQIVNDFQKGDIAEGYSVSREKKESFPLTVTSAQKNPTAFYLCASQPPGRLTADEQFFGPGTRLTVL.

The V call is TRBV10-1, the J call TRBJ2-5, with 9 bases lining up with TRBD2. The CDR3 consists of 15 residues. The J segment lost 5 bases and the V segment lost 3 bases, leaving 7 bases of the junction unmatched. Germline assignment: CDR1 WNHNN and CDR2 SYGVQD (reference sequence). CDR3 DNA: TGCGCCAGCAGTGAAGCTAGCGGGATGGAGGAGACCCAGTACTTC. Translation: CASSEASGMEETQYF.

The V and J genes are TRBV11-2 and TRBJ2-3; D not resolved. Trimming removed 3 bases from V and 1 base from J, with 11 bases in between. Looked up from germline, CDR1 is SGHAT and CDR2 is FQNNGV. The CDR3 is made up of 15 amino acids. Here the CDR3 DNA reads TGTGCCAGCAGCTTGTTAATCCCGGGCACAGATACGCAGTATTTT. It is translated as CASSLLIPGTDTQYF.

The V call is TRBV27, the J call TRBJ1-2, with D uncertain. Germline V gene sequence: CDR1 MNHEY, CDR2 SMNVEV (reference sequence). Trimming pared 6 bases from V and 4 bases from J, leaving 12 bases between. The CDR3 loop spans 13 amino acids. Here the CDR3 DNA reads TGTGCCAGCAGCCCGGGGTTCCTCTATGGCTACACCTTC. It translates to CASSPGFLYGYTF.